The sequence of this TCR beta chain was determined in a study of control samples from healthy donors and cancer patients. Sequencing used immunoSEQ multiplex PCR; TCRdb keeps in-frame clones, though not all of them. Here the sample spans some 94,000 clones, roughly nine tenths being singletons. The CDR3 has 16 amino acids. Germline lookup yields CDR1 KGHSH and CDR2 LQKENI. The V end lost 2 bases, the J end lost 0 bases, and 11 bases lay between the germline ends. This chain uses TRBV18 with TRBJ1-3, with no clear D. The clonotype originates from a woman between 50 and 59 years old in good health. Sequenced input: blood. Written as DNA, the CDR3 is TGTGCCAGCTCACCAAGAGGCCAGTTCTCTGGAAACACCATATATTTT. Its translation: CASSPRGQFSGNTIYF.